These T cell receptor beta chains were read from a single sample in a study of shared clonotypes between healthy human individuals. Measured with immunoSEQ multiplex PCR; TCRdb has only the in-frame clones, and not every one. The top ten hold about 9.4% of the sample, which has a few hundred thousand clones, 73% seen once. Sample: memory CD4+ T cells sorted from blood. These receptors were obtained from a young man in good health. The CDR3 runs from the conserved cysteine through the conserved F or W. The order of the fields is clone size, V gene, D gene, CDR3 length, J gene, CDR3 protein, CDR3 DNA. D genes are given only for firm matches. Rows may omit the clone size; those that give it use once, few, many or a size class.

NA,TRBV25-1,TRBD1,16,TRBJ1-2,CASSERFTTGGYGYTF,TGTGCCAGCAGTGAAAGATTTACGACAGGGGGCTATGGCTACACCTTC
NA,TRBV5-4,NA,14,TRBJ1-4,CASSLVGVDEKLFF,TGTGCCAGCAGCTTGGTGGGGGTTGATGAAAAACTGTTTTTT
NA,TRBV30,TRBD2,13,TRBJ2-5,CAWRRLAAPSQYF,TGTGCCTGGAGGAGACTAGCGGCACCTAGTCAGTACTTC
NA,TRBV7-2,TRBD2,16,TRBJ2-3,CASSATSGSGTDTQYF,TGTGCCAGCAGCGCAACTAGCGGGAGCGGCACAGATACGCAGTATTTT
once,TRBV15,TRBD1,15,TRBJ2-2,CATSGRQGPVGELFF,TGTGCCACCAGCGGCAGACAGGGGCCGGTCGGGGAGCTGTTTTTT
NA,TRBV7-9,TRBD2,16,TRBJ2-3,CASSITAGGSTDTQYF,TGTGCCAGCAGCATAACAGCGGGAGGTAGCACAGATACGCAGTATTTT
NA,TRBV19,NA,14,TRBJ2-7,CASSILGGSYEQYF,TGTGCCAGTAGTATTCTTGGCGGCTCCTACGAGCAGTACTTC
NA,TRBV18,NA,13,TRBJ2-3,CASSIRRADTQYF,TGTGCCAGCTCAATCCGACGGGCTGATACGCAGTATTTT
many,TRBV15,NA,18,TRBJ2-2,CATSRDLWGRSNTGELFF,TGTGCCACCAGCAGAGATCTCTGGGGCCGATCGAACACCGGGGAGCTGTTTTTT
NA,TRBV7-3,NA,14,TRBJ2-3,CASSRGPSTDTQYF,TGTGCCAGCAGCCGGGGACCCAGCACAGATACGCAGTATTTT
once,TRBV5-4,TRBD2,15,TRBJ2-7,CASSLVGEGLPKQYF,TGTGCCAGCAGCTTGGTTGGGGAGGGGCTTCCAAAGCAGTACTTC
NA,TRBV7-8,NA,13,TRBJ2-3,CASSLEGAQAQYF,TGTGCCAGCAGCTTAGAGGGTGCTCAGGCGCAGTATTTT
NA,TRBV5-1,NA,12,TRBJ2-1,CASSVSLNEQFF,TGCGCCAGCAGCGTCAGCCTAAATGAGCAGTTCTTC
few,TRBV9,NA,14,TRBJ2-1,CASSPGSSYNEQFF,TGTGCCAGCAGCCCTGGGAGCTCCTACAATGAGCAGTTCTTC
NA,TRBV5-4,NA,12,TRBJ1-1,CASSLVNEGRSF,TGTGCCAGCAGCTTGGTTAACGAAGGACGGAGTTTT
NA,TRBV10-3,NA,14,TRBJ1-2,CAISEGPSNYGYTF,TGTGCCATCAGTGAAGGGCCGTCTAACTATGGCTACACCTTC
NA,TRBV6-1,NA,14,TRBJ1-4,CASRPGGSGEKLFF,TGTGCCAGCAGGCCGGGGGGGAGTGGTGAAAAACTGTTTTTT
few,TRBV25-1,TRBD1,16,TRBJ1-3,CASSESPQGSGNTIYF,TGTGCCAGCAGTGAAAGCCCACAGGGGTCAGGAAACACCATATATTTT
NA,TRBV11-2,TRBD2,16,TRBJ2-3,CASSPAGTSGGMTQYF,TGTGCCAGCAGCCCGGCTGGGACTAGCGGGGGGATGACGCAGTATTTT
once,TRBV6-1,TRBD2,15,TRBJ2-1,CASSAASTSGNEQFF,TGTGCCAGCAGTGCCGCTTCGACTAGCGGCAATGAGCAGTTCTTC
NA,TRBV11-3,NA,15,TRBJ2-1,CASSLVGGVGDEQFF,TGTGCCAGCAGCTTAGTAGGTGGAGTAGGCGATGAGCAGTTCTTC
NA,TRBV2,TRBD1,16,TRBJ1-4,CASSTTGGEANEKLFF,TGTGCCAGCAGTACGACAGGGGGCGAAGCTAATGAAAAACTGTTTTTT
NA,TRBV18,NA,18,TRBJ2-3,CASSPQPFTASSTDTQYF,TGTGCCAGCTCACCCCAGCCCTTCACCGCTTCTAGCACAGATACGCAGTATTTT
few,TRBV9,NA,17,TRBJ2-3,CASSVTTGTHVADTQYF,TGTGCCAGCAGCGTCACTACCGGGACCCATGTCGCAGATACGCAGTATTTT
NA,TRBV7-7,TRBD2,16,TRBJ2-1,CASSLGGSGRYNEQFF,TGTGCTAGCAGCTTGGGGGGCAGCGGGAGGTACAATGAGCAGTTCTTC
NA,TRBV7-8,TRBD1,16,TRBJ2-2,CASSLVGTVNTGELFF,TGTGCCAGCAGCTTAGTGGGGACAGTTAACACCGGGGAGCTGTTTTTT
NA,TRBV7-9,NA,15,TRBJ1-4,CASSLRSSRNEKLFF,TGTGCCAGCAGCCTGAGGTCCTCGAGGAATGAAAAACTGTTTTTT
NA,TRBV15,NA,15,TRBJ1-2,CATSRDRRSSGGYTF,TGTGCCACCAGCAGAGATCGTCGGTCGTCGGGTGGCTACACCTTC
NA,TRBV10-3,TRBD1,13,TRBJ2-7,CAIMPQGAYEQYF,TGTGCCATCATGCCGCAGGGGGCCTACGAGCAGTACTTC
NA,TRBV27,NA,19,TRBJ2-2,CASSLVPPFRGGGSGELFF,TGTGCCAGCAGTTTAGTCCCGCCATTTAGGGGAGGCGGGTCCGGGGAGCTGTTTTTT
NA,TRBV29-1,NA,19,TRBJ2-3,CSVGGTDPNNRTSTDTQYF,TGCAGCGTTGGGGGGACCGACCCCAACAATCGAACTAGCACAGATACGCAGTATTTT
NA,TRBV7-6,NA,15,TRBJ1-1,CASSSLRAGETEAFF,TGTGCCAGCAGCTCGTTAAGGGCAGGTGAGACTGAAGCTTTCTTT
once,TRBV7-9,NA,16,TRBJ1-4,CASSSPGRATNEKLFF,TGTGCCAGCAGCTCCCCCGGCCGCGCAACTAATGAAAAACTGTTTTTT
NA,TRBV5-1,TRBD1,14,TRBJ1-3,CASSRQGASDTIYF,TGCGCCAGCAGCAGACAGGGGGCTTCCGACACCATATATTTT
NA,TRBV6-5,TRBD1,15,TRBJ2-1,CASSFGQVHYNEQFF,TGTGCCAGCAGTTTTGGACAGGTCCACTACAATGAGCAGTTCTTC
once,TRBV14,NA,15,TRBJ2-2,CASSQGLQGTGELFF,TGTGCCAGCAGCCAAGGTTTACAGGGTACCGGGGAGCTGTTTTTT
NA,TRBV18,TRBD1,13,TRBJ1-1,CASSPGQDVESFF,TGTGCCAGCTCACCGGGACAGGACGTTGAATCTTTCTTT
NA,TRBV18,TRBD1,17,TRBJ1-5,CASSSQGPNTFNQPQHF,TGTGCCAGCTCATCACAGGGGCCTAACACCTTTAATCAGCCCCAGCATTTT
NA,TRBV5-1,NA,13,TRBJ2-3,CASGTPRTDTQYF,TGCGCCAGCGGCACTCCCCGCACAGATACGCAGTATTTT
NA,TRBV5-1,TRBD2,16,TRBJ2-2,CASSSRAGGPTGELFF,TGCGCCAGCAGCTCGAGAGCGGGAGGCCCCACCGGGGAGCTGTTTTTT